These T cell receptor beta chains were read from a single sample in a study of vaccination effects on CD4 cells after COVID-19. Produced via immunoSEQ multiplex PCR; TCRdb's table is partial and in-frame only. This table has about 74,000 clones, roughly 80% appearing once. For these TCRs, the target antigens are not known. Material: CD4+ T cells from PBMCs cultured without peptide, obtained before COVID-19 vaccination. The receptors were gathered from a human donor who received a COVID-19 vaccine. CDR3s include the opening cysteine and the closing phenylalanine or tryptophan. D genes are given only for firm matches. Size tells how often a clone was seen (once, few, many) or the class of an expanded clone, and some rows leave it out.

TRBJ2-5,.,TRBV20-1,11,.,TGCAGTGCTAGAGGGCTTGAGACCCAGTACTTC,CSARGLETQYF
TRBJ2-3,TRBD2,TRBV7-3,14,.,TGTGCCAGCAGCTTACTAGCGGCAACAGATACGCAGTATTTT,CASSLLAATDTQYF
TRBJ2-5,.,TRBV24-1,15,.,TGTGCCACCAGTGATTCGGGACATCCCGTCGAGACCCAGTACTTC,CATSDSGHPVETQYF
TRBJ2-3,TRBD2,TRBV7-3,16,.,TGTGCCAGCAGCTCGGGCGCGGGGGGAAGCACAGATACGCAGTATTTT,CASSSGAGGSTDTQYF
TRBJ2-5,.,TRBV6-5,12,.,TGTGCCACCAAAAAGCTCCAAGAGACCCAGTACTTC,CATKKLQETQYF
TRBJ1-1,.,TRBV3-1/TRBV3-2,15,.,TGTGCCAGCAGCCACACCCGGGATCCTAACACTGAAGCTTTCTTT,CASSHTRDPNTEAFF
TRBJ1-5,.,TRBV19,15,.,TGTGCCAGTAATGAGGTCGCTCGTAGCAATCAGCCCCAGCATTTT,CASNEVARSNQPQHF
TRBJ1-6,.,TRBV21-1,17,.,TGTGCCAGCAGCAAAGGGTTTGAGACAGTATTGCGTTCACCCCTCCACTTT,CASSKGFETVLRSPLHF
TRBJ1-6,.,TRBV11-2,14,.,TGTGCCAGCAGCCCGGACGGGACCGTTTCCCCCCTCCACTTT,CASSPDGTVSPLHF
TRBJ1-1,.,TRBV3-1/TRBV3-2,14,.,TGTGCCAGCAGCCAAGCTGGGGGCAACACTGAAGCTTTCTTT,CASSQAGGNTEAFF
TRBJ2-5,TRBD2,TRBV7-2,14,.,TGTGCCAGCAGTTCTCTAGCGGGGCAAGAGACCCAGTACTTC,CASSSLAGQETQYF
TRBJ1-5,.,TRBV12-3/TRBV12-4,13,.,TGTGCCAGCAGTTTAAGGGAGGGCCAGCCCCAGCATTTT,CASSLREGQPQHF
TRBJ2-2,TRBD2,TRBV30,14,few,TGTGCCTGGGGCGGGGGGGCGAACACCGGGGAGCTGTTTTTT,CAWGGGANTGELFF
TRBJ2-3,TRBD2,TRBV7-2,17,.,TGTGCCAGCAGCTTAATGCGGGGGGGCCGAGGACCAGATACGCAGTATTTT,CASSLMRGGRGPDTQYF
TRBJ2-2,.,TRBV10-1,13,few,TGCGCCAGCAGTGAGGACCTCACCGGGGAGCTGTTTTTT,CASSEDLTGELFF
TRBJ2-2,.,TRBV5-1,14,few,TGCGCCAGCAGCGACAACCCGAACACCGGGGAGCTGTTTTTT,CASSDNPNTGELFF
TRBJ1-5,.,TRBV28,12,.,TGTGCCAGCAGTTTAGGTCCGCAGCCCCAGCATTTT,CASSLGPQPQHF
TRBJ2-3,.,TRBV28,15,.,TGTGCCAGCACTAGCAGGACCGCTAGCACAGATACGCAGTATTTT,CASTSRTASTDTQYF
TRBJ2-3,.,TRBV9,14,once,TGTGCCAGCAGCTCTAGAGGGGGGATAGATACGCAGTATTTT,CASSSRGGIDTQYF
TRBJ1-2,.,TRBV6-5,16,once,TGTGCCAGCAGCTACCTTTTTTTCGGGGGGATCTATGGCTACACCTTC,CASSYLFFGGIYGYTF
TRBJ1-6,TRBD1,TRBV5-1,17,.,TGCGCCAGCAGCCCGTTCACGGGACAGGGATTTTATTCACCCCTCCACTTT,CASSPFTGQGFYSPLHF
TRBJ1-3,.,TRBV2,13,few,TGTTCCAGTAGGCAGAACTCTGGAAACACCATATATTTT,CSSRQNSGNTIYF
TRBJ2-1,.,TRBV5-1,12,.,TGCGCCAGCAGCTTGGCTATGGACGAGCAGTTCTTC,CASSLAMDEQFF
TRBJ1-4,TRBD1,TRBV5-1,15,few,TGCGCCAGCAGCCGATTGGGGACAGGGGATGAAAAACTGTTTTTT,CASSRLGTGDEKLFF
TRBJ2-1,.,TRBV12-3/TRBV12-4,11,.,TGTGCCAGCAGTTATCAGTATGAGCAGTTCTTC,CASSYQYEQFF
TRBJ2-5,.,TRBV7-8,14,.,TGTGCCAGCAGCATTCAGAGAGTATGGGAGACCCAGTACTTC,CASSIQRVWETQYF
TRBJ1-6,TRBD1,TRBV25-1,13,few,TGTGCCAGCAGTCAGGGGGCGAATTCACCCCTCCACTTT,CASSQGANSPLHF
TRBJ1-1,.,TRBV5-5,14,.,TGTGCCAGCAGCTTGTTCAGGGGGAACACTGAAGCTTTCTTT,CASSLFRGNTEAFF
TRBJ2-5,TRBD2,TRBV6-5,15,.,TGTGCCAGCAGTTACTCGAGCGGGGGGTCCGAGACCCAGTACTTC,CASSYSSGGSETQYF
TRBJ1-6,TRBD1,TRBV18,15,.,TGTGCCAGCTCACCACCGCAGGGGGGTAATTCACCCCTCCACTTT,CASSPPQGGNSPLHF
TRBJ1-1,TRBD1,TRBV6-5,14,.,TGTGCCAGCACCGAACAGGGGGTTAACACTGAAGCTTTCTTT,CASTEQGVNTEAFF
TRBJ1-6,.,TRBV6-4,14,few,TGTGCCAGCAGTGATTCGGTTTGGGGGTCACCCCTCCACTTT,CASSDSVWGSPLHF
TRBJ1-2,TRBD1,TRBV27,16,.,TGTGCCAGCAGGACTCCGGGACAGGGGCCTAGCGATGGCTACACCTTC,CASRTPGQGPSDGYTF
TRBJ2-2,TRBD1,TRBV2,14,few,TGTGCCAGCGGAACAGGGGAGAACACCGGGGAGCTGTTTTTT,CASGTGENTGELFF
TRBJ1-1,TRBD1,TRBV28,14,.,TGTGCCAGCAGTCCTCCAGGGGGCTCCACTGAAGCTTTCTTT,CASSPPGGSTEAFF
TRBJ2-2,.,TRBV5-1,15,.,TGCGCCAGCAGCTTGGTTGGCAGGGAGACCGGGGAGCTGTTTTTT,CASSLVGRETGELFF
TRBJ1-2,.,TRBV5-8,14,.,TGTGCCAGCAGCTTGGTTCGGGGGCTCTATGGCTACACCTTC,CASSLVRGLYGYTF
TRBJ2-3,.,TRBV3-1/TRBV3-2,13,.,TGTGCCAGCAGCCAGGGTTGGACAGATACGCAGTATTTT,CASSQGWTDTQYF
TRBJ1-1,TRBD1,TRBV6-6,15,.,TGTGCCAGCAGTTCCGGACAGGGGCTATTCACTGAAGCTTTCTTT,CASSSGQGLFTEAFF
TRBJ1-1,.,TRBV15,15,.,TGTGCCACCAGCAGGGACAAGACAGCGAACACTGAAGCTTTCTTT,CATSRDKTANTEAFF
TRBJ2-1,.,TRBV10-3,13,few,TGTGCCATCAGTGATTTTTCCCAGGATGAGCAGTTCTTC,CAISDFSQDEQFF
TRBJ1-1,.,TRBV7-9,12,few,TGTGCCAGCAGCTTAGTAGGATTTGAAGCTTTCTTT,CASSLVGFEAFF
TRBJ2-5,TRBD1,TRBV24-1,15,.,TGTGCCACCAGTTTTCGACAGGGCGACCAAGAGACCCAGTACTTC,CATSFRQGDQETQYF
TRBJ1-1,.,TRBV11-2,14,.,TGTGCCAGCAGCTGGATTCGGCTGGCCACTGAAGCTTTCTTT,CASSWIRLATEAFF
TRBJ2-3,TRBD2,TRBV5-1,16,once,TGCGCCAGCAGGCGGACTAGCGGGGGGACCACAGATACGCAGTATTTT,CASRRTSGGTTDTQYF
TRBJ1-5,.,TRBV27,15,few,TGTGCCAGCAGTCCACTCCCGGTATCGAATCAGCCCCAGCATTTT,CASSPLPVSNQPQHF
TRBJ2-5,TRBD1,TRBV25-1,15,.,TGTGCCAGCGCCCGACTTACAGGGGCTCGGGAGACCCAGTACTTC,CASARLTGARETQYF
TRBJ1-1,.,TRBV5-1,13,.,TGCGCCAGCATGAAGAGCACGGACACTGAAGCTTTCTTT,CASMKSTDTEAFF
TRBJ1-1,.,TRBV7-2,13,.,TGTGCCAGCAGCACGGGACCTGACACTGAAGCTTTCTTT,CASSTGPDTEAFF
TRBJ1-3,.,TRBV6-5,14,.,TGTGCCAGCAGTCAGAATACCCTAGGAAACACCATATATTTT,CASSQNTLGNTIYF
TRBJ1-5,TRBD1,TRBV2,14,.,TGTGCCAGCAGTGACGACAGGGGCAATCAGCCCCAGCATTTT,CASSDDRGNQPQHF
TRBJ2-5,.,TRBV15,11,.,TGTGCCACCAGCAATCGGGAGACCCAGTACTTC,CATSNRETQYF
TRBJ1-1,.,TRBV2,14,.,TGTGCCAGCACCGGAAGGCAGGCGAACACTGAAGCTTTCTTT,CASTGRQANTEAFF
TRBJ1-6,.,TRBV6-1,20,few,TGTGCCAGCAGTGAAGCGCTTCAGCCCAGTAAGAGCTCCTATAATTCACCCCTCCACTTT,CASSEALQPSKSSYNSPLHF
TRBJ2-1,.,TRBV18,14,.,TGTGCCAGCTCACCACCTTCAGCCGTCAATGAGCAGTTCTTC,CASSPPSAVNEQFF
TRBJ1-2,TRBD1,TRBV11-2,17,.,TGTGCCAGCAGCTTCGGGCAGGGGGCCATTTGGGACTATGGCTACACCTTC,CASSFGQGAIWDYGYTF
TRBJ2-6,.,TRBV2,15,.,TGTGCCAGCAGTCTTTTGGACCGGGGGACCAACGTCCTGACTTTC,CASSLLDRGTNVLTF
TRBJ2-3,.,TRBV6-1,16,.,TGTGCCAGCAGTGACAGCGGAACAGGCCGCACAGATACGCAGTATTTT,CASSDSGTGRTDTQYF
TRBJ1-3,.,TRBV9,14,few,TGTGCCAGCAGCGTAAGGGGGGCTGGAAACACCATATATTTT,CASSVRGAGNTIYF
TRBJ2-2,.,TRBV6-2/TRBV6-3,15,.,TGTGCCAGCAGTTACTCGGGACTGAACACCGGGGAGCTGTTTTTT,CASSYSGLNTGELFF